Detailed here is one T cell receptor (beta chain). The sample is drawn from a study of blood T cell repertoires in COVID-19. Looking at the study overall: Donors in the United States, Italy and Spain gave samples during acute or convalescent COVID-19. PBMCs, B-cell-depleted T cells, or T cells were the source of the cDNA or gDNA that made up the material.

Trimming took off 6 bases at V and 5 bases at J, with 16 bases between the two ends. This CDR3 has 15 amino acids. Germline V gives CDR1 MNHEY, CDR2 SVGAGI. Sequenced by immunoSEQ multiplex PCR; TCRdb stores in-frame clones only, minus some. The table shows approximately 240,000 clones, with about 82% occurring only once. The clonotype comes from a woman aged 55-70 years with active or convalescent COVID-19. V is TRBV6-5 and J is TRBJ1-4; D is unclear. The sequenced sample consisted of peripheral blood. The CDR3 DNA reads TGTGCCAGCAGCGCCTTCGGGATTCCAAATGAAAAACTGTTTTTT. Translating gives CASSAFGIPNEKLFF.